The sample holds a few counts of the clone carrying this TCR beta chain. The data belong to a study of cytomegalovirus exposure and HLA in healthy donors. About the research overall: Caucasian-associated ancestry cluster membership applied to just over 80% of under 450 genotyped donors.

PCR primers comprised 60 Vbeta and 13 Jbeta primers. TCRdb's table, derived via immunoSEQ multiplex PCR, lists solely in-frame clones and lacks some. The table shows 180,000 or so clones, with about four fifths occurring only once. The clonotype comes from a woman under 30 in good health and CMV-seronegative. The specimen was PBMCs.

The CDR3 region is CASSPGSPGAFF. CDR3 DNA: TGTGCCAGCAGCCCCGGGAGCCCAGGAGCTTTCTTT. The V call is TRBV6-1, the J call TRBJ1-1; D remains ambiguous. This CDR3 has 12 residues. CDR1 is MNHNS and CDR2 is SASEGT in the germline V gene. V lost 6 bases and J 10 bases, leaving 15 bases between the germline ends.